This T cell receptor beta chain is from a study of T-cell reconstitution after alpha-beta-depleted transplantation in children. Study-wide results and caveats: The study reportedly traced alpha-beta T cells about two months after transplant to several hundred expanded graft clones. By one year post-transplant, T-cell counts and diversity largely arose from T cells that were newly produced.

This clonotype came up many times. Its antigen is not identified. The length of the CDR3 is 14 residues. The germline V gene has CDR1 LGHNA and CDR2 YSLEER. V lost 1 base to trimming and J lost 4 bases; unmatched junction nucleotides: 3. Unique molecular identifiers tagged the TCRbeta library. One entry per CDR3 protein, called by TCRdb with MiXCR from the PCR reads. The top ten hold 23% of the sample, which has approximately 290,000 distinct CDR3 sequences, around a tenth seen once. The sequence came from a male patient between 2 and 9 years old who had a stem cell transplant for chronic granulomatous disease, so the T cells may come from the graft donor. This sequence joins TRBV4-3 and TRBJ2-5, with 7 bases lining up with TRBD2. Sequenced here: peripheral blood, sampled 180 days after TCRalphabeta/CD19-depleted stem cell transplant. The DNA for the CDR3 is TGCGCCAGCAGCCAAGGGACTAGGGTAGAGACCCAGTACTTC. Translating gives CASSQGTRVETQYF.